The rows below give T cell receptor beta chains drawn from one sample of a study of OX40 agonist ivuxolimab in advanced cancers. Generated by immunoSEQ multiplex PCR, the TCRdb table keeps only in-frame clones and is missing some. The sample holds 20,000 to 30,000 clones, roughly 85% seen once. Sequencing used CD4+ or CD8+ T cells sorted from blood, obtained in a trial of the OX40 agonist ivuxolimab. The receptors here all came from an adult with an advanced solid tumor such as melanoma, head and neck, liver or kidney cancer. Each CDR3 is given with its conserved first and last residue. Each record gives: V gene, J gene, D gene, clone size, CDR3 DNA, CDR3 protein. D genes are given only for firm matches. Clone size is stated in some rows and not others, as once, few, many or a class when expanded.

v_gene: TRBV19
j_gene: TRBJ2-1
d_gene: TRBD2
abundance: -
CDR3nt: TGTGCCAGTAACCCGGGGGGACTAGCGGCTTACAATGAGCAGTTCTTC
CDR3aa: CASNPGGLAAYNEQFF

v_gene: TRBV6-4
j_gene: TRBJ2-3
d_gene: -
abundance: -
CDR3nt: TGTGCCAGCAGTGACTCGACGGGGGACACGCAGTATTTT
CDR3aa: CASSDSTGDTQYF

v_gene: TRBV6-1
j_gene: TRBJ2-7
d_gene: -
abundance: -
CDR3nt: TGTGCCAGTCGATCTAGGTGGGGCAGCACCTACGAGCAGTACTTC
CDR3aa: CASRSRWGSTYEQYF

v_gene: TRBV4-1
j_gene: TRBJ2-7
d_gene: TRBD1
abundance: -
CDR3nt: TGCGCCAGCAGCCAAGATGCAAGGCGGACAGGGGGTAACGAGCAGTACTTC
CDR3aa: CASSQDARRTGGNEQYF

v_gene: TRBV7-9
j_gene: TRBJ1-1
d_gene: -
abundance: few
CDR3nt: TGTGCCAGCAGCTTCAGCTTCCTGAACACTGAAGCTTTCTTT
CDR3aa: CASSFSFLNTEAFF

v_gene: TRBV11-2
j_gene: TRBJ2-7
d_gene: -
abundance: -
CDR3nt: TGTGCCAGCAGGACTTACCATTCCTACGAGCAGTACTTC
CDR3aa: CASRTYHSYEQYF

v_gene: TRBV15
j_gene: TRBJ2-7
d_gene: TRBD1
abundance: once
CDR3nt: TGTGCCACCAGCAGAGGGAGGACAGGGACGAGCTCCTACGAGCAGTACTTC
CDR3aa: CATSRGRTGTSSYEQYF

v_gene: TRBV4-1
j_gene: TRBJ1-1
d_gene: TRBD1
abundance: -
CDR3nt: TGCGCCAGCAGCCCATTTGGGGGGACAGGATTGGCGAACACTGAAGCTTTCTTT
CDR3aa: CASSPFGGTGLANTEAFF

v_gene: TRBV6-8
j_gene: TRBJ2-7
d_gene: -
abundance: -
CDR3nt: TGTGCCAGCAGTTACTCGCTGGGGGGCAGGACTTACGAGCAGTACTTC
CDR3aa: CASSYSLGGRTYEQYF

v_gene: TRBV7-9
j_gene: TRBJ2-1
d_gene: -
abundance: -
CDR3nt: TGTGCCAGCAGCTTAGCGCTACAGTTTGAGCAGTTCTTC
CDR3aa: CASSLALQFEQFF

v_gene: TRBV10-2
j_gene: TRBJ2-7
d_gene: -
abundance: -
CDR3nt: TGCGCCAGCAGTGTCGCAGGAGAAACCTACGAGCAGTACTTC
CDR3aa: CASSVAGETYEQYF

v_gene: TRBV7-3
j_gene: TRBJ2-1
d_gene: TRBD1
abundance: -
CDR3nt: TGTGCCAGCAGCCCCGGGACAGAATATGAGCAGTTCTTC
CDR3aa: CASSPGTEYEQFF

v_gene: TRBV27
j_gene: TRBJ1-2
d_gene: -
abundance: -
CDR3nt: TGTGCCAGCAGTTTTGCAGGGAGCTCCTATGGCTACACCTTC
CDR3aa: CASSFAGSSYGYTF

v_gene: TRBV2
j_gene: TRBJ2-3
d_gene: -
abundance: -
CDR3nt: TGTGCCAGCAGGGAAGGGGGGGCTGGCACAGATACGCAGTATTTT
CDR3aa: CASREGGAGTDTQYF

v_gene: TRBV2
j_gene: TRBJ1-5
d_gene: -
abundance: few
CDR3nt: TGTGCCAGCAGTGACCAGGGAAGCAATCAGCCCCAGCATTTT
CDR3aa: CASSDQGSNQPQHF

v_gene: TRBV23-1
j_gene: TRBJ2-1
d_gene: TRBD1
abundance: -
CDR3nt: TGCGCCAGCAGTCAATCGCTTCAGGGGGCCTACAATGAGCAGTTCTTC
CDR3aa: CASSQSLQGAYNEQFF

v_gene: TRBV5-1
j_gene: TRBJ1-5
d_gene: -
abundance: -
CDR3nt: TGCGCCAGCAGTCCAACCACCGGCGGGAATCAGCCCCAGCATTTT
CDR3aa: CASSPTTGGNQPQHF

v_gene: TRBV6-1
j_gene: TRBJ1-1
d_gene: -
abundance: -
CDR3nt: TGTGCCAGCAGTGAGCCCCAGAAGGGTTGGACTGAAGCTTTCTTT
CDR3aa: CASSEPQKGWTEAFF

v_gene: TRBV28
j_gene: TRBJ2-5
d_gene: TRBD2
abundance: -
CDR3nt: TGTGCCAGCAGTTCCCTCGGAGCGGGAGGGCCGGACCCACTCGGGACCCAGTACTTC
CDR3aa: CASSSLGAGGPDPLGTQYF

v_gene: TRBV19
j_gene: TRBJ2-2
d_gene: TRBD2
abundance: -
CDR3nt: TGTGCCAGTAGCCCAAACTGGGGAGGGTACGGGGAGCTGTTTTTT
CDR3aa: CASSPNWGGYGELFF

v_gene: TRBV20-1
j_gene: TRBJ2-1
d_gene: -
abundance: once
CDR3nt: TGCAGTGCCGACGATGCGGAGCAGTTCTTC
CDR3aa: CSADDAEQFF

v_gene: TRBV5-6
j_gene: TRBJ2-5
d_gene: -
abundance: -
CDR3nt: TGTGCCAGCAGCGGGGACGGGGGCCAGTACTTC
CDR3aa: CASSGDGGQYF

v_gene: TRBV10-1
j_gene: TRBJ2-1
d_gene: TRBD2
abundance: -
CDR3nt: TGCGCCAGCAGTGAGTCGAAATGGGCGGGAGTCCAGTTCTTC
CDR3aa: CASSESKWAGVQFF

v_gene: TRBV6-1
j_gene: TRBJ2-7
d_gene: -
abundance: -
CDR3nt: TGTGCCAGCAGTGAGTCCGGGTTGGGCTACGAGCAGTACTTC
CDR3aa: CASSESGLGYEQYF

v_gene: TRBV19
j_gene: TRBJ1-2
d_gene: -
abundance: -
CDR3nt: TGTGCCGCATCCCGGGACCCGTTCTATGGCTACACCTTC
CDR3aa: CAASRDPFYGYTF

v_gene: TRBV5-6
j_gene: TRBJ2-7
d_gene: -
abundance: -
CDR3nt: TGTGCCAGCAGCTTGCAGGTAGACTACGAGCAGTACTTC
CDR3aa: CASSLQVDYEQYF

v_gene: TRBV2
j_gene: TRBJ1-4
d_gene: -
abundance: -
CDR3nt: TGTGCCAGCAAGGAAGCCCAACAATCAACTAATGAAAAACTGTTTTTT
CDR3aa: CASKEAQQSTNEKLFF

v_gene: TRBV21-1
j_gene: TRBJ2-5
d_gene: -
abundance: -
CDR3nt: TGTGCCACCCGCCGACCCGACGGACAAGAGACCCAGTACTTC
CDR3aa: CATRRPDGQETQYF

v_gene: TRBV4-1
j_gene: TRBJ2-7
d_gene: -
abundance: -
CDR3nt: TGCGCCAGCAGCCAAGGTCCGGGCGAGCAGTACTTC
CDR3aa: CASSQGPGEQYF

v_gene: TRBV5-1
j_gene: TRBJ2-7
d_gene: -
abundance: once
CDR3nt: TGCGCCAGCAGCATAGGACAAGGGTCATACGAGCAGTACTTC
CDR3aa: CASSIGQGSYEQYF

v_gene: TRBV5-1
j_gene: TRBJ1-4
d_gene: -
abundance: -
CDR3nt: TGCGCCAGCAGCTTGGGGGTTGGACGTAATGAAAAACTGTTTTTT
CDR3aa: CASSLGVGRNEKLFF

v_gene: TRBV6-4
j_gene: TRBJ2-1
d_gene: -
abundance: -
CDR3nt: TGTGCCAGCAGGGACACCTCCAGTTACAATGAGCAGTTCTTC
CDR3aa: CASRDTSSYNEQFF

v_gene: TRBV9
j_gene: TRBJ2-1
d_gene: -
abundance: -
CDR3nt: TGTGCCAGCAGCGCTGGGTTTGGCGGAAACAATGAGCAGTTCTTC
CDR3aa: CASSAGFGGNNEQFF

v_gene: TRBV5-4
j_gene: TRBJ1-1
d_gene: TRBD1
abundance: -
CDR3nt: TGTGCCAGCTTCGCATCGACAGGGGAGGGGGAAGCTTTCTTT
CDR3aa: CASFASTGEGEAFF

v_gene: TRBV5-1
j_gene: TRBJ2-7
d_gene: TRBD2
abundance: -
CDR3nt: TGCGCCAGCAGCCAGACTAGCGGGGGAAGGCACGAGCAGTACTTC
CDR3aa: CASSQTSGGRHEQYF

v_gene: TRBV28
j_gene: TRBJ1-1
d_gene: -
abundance: -
CDR3nt: TGTGCCAGCAGTGGATTGACAAAAATGAACACTGAAGCTTTCTTT
CDR3aa: CASSGLTKMNTEAFF

v_gene: TRBV28
j_gene: TRBJ2-7
d_gene: -
abundance: -
CDR3nt: TGTGCCAGCAGTTTAAATAGGCGGCCGTACGAGCAGTACTTC
CDR3aa: CASSLNRRPYEQYF

v_gene: TRBV6-5
j_gene: TRBJ2-7
d_gene: TRBD1
abundance: -
CDR3nt: TGTGCCAGCAGTGCCGGACAGGGCTTCCACGAGCAGTACTTC
CDR3aa: CASSAGQGFHEQYF

v_gene: TRBV7-7
j_gene: TRBJ2-1
d_gene: TRBD1
abundance: few
CDR3nt: TGTGCCAGCAGCTTACGACAGGGGAACGAGCAGTTCTTC
CDR3aa: CASSLRQGNEQFF

v_gene: TRBV23-1
j_gene: TRBJ1-1
d_gene: -
abundance: -
CDR3nt: TGCGCCAGCAGTCAATACACAAGGGGGGACACTGAAGCTTTCTTT
CDR3aa: CASSQYTRGDTEAFF

v_gene: TRBV5-1
j_gene: TRBJ2-7
d_gene: TRBD2
abundance: once
CDR3nt: TGCGCCAGCAGCTACCGGACTAGCGGGATTAACGAGCAGTACTTC
CDR3aa: CASSYRTSGINEQYF